This T cell receptor beta chain was captured in a study of human T cells and chemical hapten exposure (dated by TCRdb to 2020 to 2023). Context from the whole study: For sensitization, 2% DPC in acetone was applied to an approximately 2 cm by approximately 2 cm area of upper inner arm skin. Peripheral blood TCR repertoire changes were tracked in vivo in alopecia patients during primary and secondary sensitization to the hapten diphenylcyclopropenone (DPC). Libraries were pooled for sequencing, and per-sample TCR yields varied mainly because of small differences in library volumes within the pool. The patient cohort, mostly female, included alopecia areata with under or over 50% scalp involvement, alopecia totalis and alopecia universalis. Throughout the study period of around 25 weeks, patients also received therapeutic DPC doses to the scalp every week. Patch testing was performed on the upper back with Finn chambers containing 0.01% DPC, and the patch tests were scored after 6 days according to International Contact Dermatitis Research Group standards. For TCR sequencing, blood came from 25 to 35 alopecia patients at anywhere from one to four time points (pre-sensitization, 2, 6 and 24 weeks). Blood samples were taken from patients before sensitization (week 0) and then at 2, 6 and about 24 weeks after DPC sensitization. What the study reported, not specific to this receptor: Patch test score was positively correlated with the number of PT1 expanded TCRs, with significance at thresholds 8, 16 and 32 but not at 4. The number of TCRs above 1 in 1000 frequency did not change with DPC sensitization; there was no evidence of global repertoire structure alterations. Significantly more large CDR3 similarity clusters were formed by expanded TCRs than by pre-sensitization or healthy control sets, consistent with antigen-driven responses. After repeated subsampling, changes were observed in the strength of the expansion versus patch-test correlation and in the threshold at which the correlation became significant. Because all patients had alopecia, a presumed autoimmune disease, the immune response of the patients might differ from that of healthy individuals.

The protocol used for the library was RACE. This sample was sequenced with a NextSeq 500. During library preparation, unique molecular identifiers were attached to individual cDNA molecules so that TCRs could be counted quantitatively and reproducibly. From each blood RNA sample, both TCR alpha and TCR beta chains were sequenced. Concerning the study's data processing: A median of around 100,000 TCRs per sample was observed, with a range of about 23,224 to 700,000. The Decombinator software suite was used to annotate the V, J and CDR3 of the TCR reads. Every sample was subsampled to the same number of TCRs (28,000) for the PS versus PT1 abundance plots. Expanded TCRs were defined as absent before sensitization and observed at least eight times at the 2-week time point. TCRdb reran the public reads through fastp at Q25 and MiXCR, keeping productive beta chains. Entries are consolidated by CDR3 protein sequence, retaining the most common genes and DNA. None of the V and J calls come from the authors' own analysis; TCRdb made them. The sample includes about 94,000 distinct CDR3 sequences, with 9% to 9.5% observed a single time. In total, the top ten clones hold 2% to 2.5% of the sample.

Reading the label with the study, this specimen's time point is: patch test 2, 6 weeks after DPC sensitization. What the treatment or condition label conveys for this sample: therapeutic diphenylcyclopropenone sensitization with weekly scalp DPC. At each patch-test visit, blood was drawn before the patch test was applied. Eligible patients were aged 18 to 70, diagnosed with alopecia, deemed suitable for DPC therapy, and excluded if pregnant. Total RNA was extracted from unfractionated whole blood collected in Tempus Blood RNA tubes. This clonotype was seen at least ten times. Which antigen it targets is not known. No base quality values were provided; no much bigger clone lies one nucleotide off. Taken from cysteine to phenylalanine, the CDR3 has 15 residues. This entry keeps only the CDR3 DNA: 45 bases, framed from base 1. Sequences KGHSH (CDR1) and LQKENI (CDR2) are obtained from the germline V gene. V loses 3 bases, J loses 6 bases, and the germline ends lie 17 bases apart.

The chain is encoded by TRBV18 joined to TRBJ2-5; TRBD2 is a possible D gene, resting on 5 matching bases. Sequencing used whole blood, obtained in connection with sensitization to the hapten diphenylcyclopropenone (DPC). The origin of this receptor is a woman aged 40 to 55 with alopecia areata. Some clones in this sample may be carry-over from other donors' samples. CDR3 loop: CASSPRSTTSQTQYF. The nucleotide sequence is TGTGCCAGCTCACCGCGATCGACTACCAGCCAGACCCAGTACTTC.